This T cell receptor beta chain comes out of a study of T cell responses to AZD1222 COVID-19 vaccine. Germline assignment: CDR1 SGHRS and CDR2 YFSETQ. Trimming cost V 4 bases and J 8 bases, with 16 bases left between them. The CDR3 covers 14 residues. Profiling relied on immunoSEQ multiplex PCR, and the TCRdb table lists in-frame clones only, not all of them. This sample carries about 84,000 clones, approximately 83% of them seen once, and the ten largest clones take 12%. The genes are TRBV5-1 and TRBJ2-1; a weak D match, TRBD2 (6 bases). Sequenced here: peripheral blood, sampled 28 days after the second AZD1222 dose. The receptor comes from an adult who received the AZD1222 COVID-19 vaccine. CDR3 region: CASSDSIGGYEQFF. The CDR3 DNA follows: TGCGCCAGCAGCGACTCAATTGGGGGGTATGAGCAGTTCTTC.